Shown below are 19 T cell receptor beta chains from a single sample sequenced in a study of PD-1 blockade in mismatch repair-deficient tumors. Sequencing used immunoSEQ multiplex PCR; TCRdb keeps in-frame clones, though not all of them. Of about 34,000 clones listed, about 85% are singletons. Here the sequenced sample was PBMCs, taken less than 7 weeks after starting pembrolizumab. Receptors originate from an adult with mismatch repair-deficient cancer.

The V and J genes are TRBV27 and TRBJ1-1; D call uncertain. CDR1 is MNHEY and CDR2 is SMNVEV in the germline V gene (reference sequence). The CDR3 length is 13 residues. V lost 6 bases and J 4 bases, leaving 12 bases between the germline ends. The CDR3 DNA reads as TGTGCCAGCAGACGTGAACGGTCCACTGAAGCTTTCTTT. The encoded protein is CASRRERSTEAFF.

This chain joins TRBV29-1 and TRBJ1-4; 7 bases map to TRBD1. Germline loops: CDR1 SQVTM, CDR2 ANQGSEA. The CDR3 has 12 amino acids. V dropped 7 bases and J dropped 3; count of bases not matched to a gene: 2. CDR3 amino acids: CSGQGPNEKLFF. Here the CDR3 DNA reads TGCAGCGGACAGGGCCCTAATGAAAAACTGTTTTTT.

V and J are TRBV7-6 and TRBJ2-7; D possibly corresponds to TRBD1 (6 bases). The CDR3 covers 17 residues. The V gene's germline CDR1 is SGHVS and CDR2 FNYEAQ. V lost 2 bases, J lost 7 bases, and 24 bases lay in between. The CDR3 DNA reads as TGTGCCAGCAGCTTAACAAGTGGCTTACAGGGTATGGGGGAGCAGTACTTC. Protein: CASSLTSGLQGMGEQYF. Filled out from reference TRBV7-6 and TRBJ2-7, the complete variable domain reads GAGVSQSPRYKVTKRGQDVALRCDPISGHVSLYWYRQALGQGPEFLTYFNYEAQQDKSGLPNDRFSAERPEGSISTLTIQRTEQRDSAMYRCASSLTSGLQGMGEQYFGPGTRLTVT.

The genes are TRBV5-1 and TRBJ1-3, with 11 bases matching TRBD1. The CDR3 has 17 residues. The V segment lost 4 bases and the J segment 0 bases; nucleotides outside the gene matches: 6. Germline values: CDR1 SGHRS, CDR2 YFSETQ. The CDR3 DNA reads as TGCGCCAGCAGCCTCGGACAGGGGGCCCTCTCTGGAAACACCATATATTTT. Translation: CASSLGQGALSGNTIYF.

The genes are TRBV27 and TRBJ1-1; TRBD1 agrees at 9 bases. Germline V lookup: CDR1 MNHEY, CDR2 SMNVEV (reference sequence). This CDR3 spans 15 amino acids. The junction had 8 bases not matched to a gene; V was cut back by 4 bases and J by 5 bases. CDR3 region: CASSWTGEWVTEAFF. CDR3 bases: TGTGCCAGCAGTTGGACAGGGGAGTGGGTAACTGAAGCTTTCTTT.

This sequence joins TRBV18 and TRBJ2-5; TRBD2 agrees at 12 bases. The CDR3 loop spans 17 amino acids. J gave up 1 base and V 1 base, and 4 bases lay outside the gene matches. Germline lookup yields CDR1 KGHSH and CDR2 LQKENI. DNA for the CDR3: TGTGCCAGCTCACCACTGACTAGCGGGAGACCCCAAGAGACCCAGTACTTC. Its translation: CASSPLTSGRPQETQYF.

This sequence joins TRBV5-6 and TRBJ1-5; the match to TRBD1 covers 9 bases. The CDR3 covers 16 residues. The trim removed 4 bases at V and 1 base at J, leaving 6 bases unmatched. Germline CDR1 reads SGHDT; CDR2 reads YYEEEE. For the CDR3, the DNA is TGTGCCAGCAGCCCCCGGACAGGGGCGAGCAATCAGCCCCAGCATTTT. Encoded protein: CASSPRTGASNQPQHF. Combining the CDR3 with reference TRBV5-6 and TRBJ1-5 gives the whole variable domain DAGVTQSPTHLIKTRGQQVTLRCSPKSGHDTVSWYQQALGQGPQFIFQYYEEEERQRGNFPDRFSGHQFPNYSSELNVNALLLGDSALYLCASSPRTGASNQPQHFGDGTRLSIL.

J is TRBJ2-7 and V is TRBV28; D may be TRBD2 (5 bases). The CDR3 has 16 amino acids. Germline-derived CDR1 and CDR2 are MDHEN and SYDVKM. V lost 3 bases and J lost 0, with 15 bases in between. CDR3 nucleotide sequence: TGTGCCAGCAGTTTCTCGGCAGGAGGCCACTCCTACGAGCAGTACTTC. Its protein is CASSFSAGGHSYEQYF.

The chain recombines TRBV28 with TRBJ1-2, with TRBD1 matching 7 bases. From germline, CDR1 is MDHEN and CDR2 SYDVKM. V lost 2 bases and J lost 4; bases outside the gene matches: 13. The CDR3 is 17 residues long. The CDR3 DNA follows: TGTGCCAGCAGTTTACCCTACGAGGGGGCGCATGCCTATGGCTACACCTTC. This codes for CASSLPYEGAHAYGYTF.

The rearrangement joins TRBV18 to TRBJ1-6; 10 bases align to TRBD1. CDR3 length: 14 residues. Germline loops: CDR1 KGHSH, CDR2 LQKENI. V was clipped by 2 bases and J by 10 bases; unmatched bases: 2. The CDR3 coding sequence is TGTGCCAGCTCACCAATGGGACAGGGGTCACCCCTCCACTTT. It yields the protein CASSPMGQGSPLHF. The complete variable domain, with remaining parts taken from reference TRBV18 and TRBJ1-6, reads NAGVMQNPRHLVRRRGQEARLRCSPMKGHSHVYWYRQLPEEGLKFMVYLQKENIIDESGMPKERFSAEFPKEGPSILRIQQVVRGDSAAYFCASSPMGQGSPLHFGNGTRLTVT.

The chain links TRBV28 to TRBJ1-5; tentatively, D is TRBD1 (5 bases). The CDR3 sequence is 11 residues long. Trimming took off 6 bases at V and 11 bases at J, with 11 bases between the two ends. Germline V gene lookup returns CDR1 MDHEN and CDR2 SYDVKM. CDR3: CASSPGPSQHF. The CDR3 DNA reads as TGTGCCAGCAGCCCAGGGCCGTCCCAGCATTTT.

The gene calls are TRBV21-1 and TRBJ1-2. TRBV21-1 is a known pseudogene. The CDR3 is made up of 16 amino acids. This CDR3 reads CASSKARIGGYYGYTF. The CDR3 DNA follows: TGTGCCAGCAGCAAAGCCAGGATTGGGGGGTACTATGGCTACACCTTC.

The V and J genes are TRBV7-9 and TRBJ1-4; perhaps TRBD1 as D (5 bases). This CDR3 has 15 amino acids. The ends were cut back, 4 bases at V and 7 bases at J, with 16 bases in the middle. Germline V CDR1 and CDR2: SEHNR, FQNEAQ (reference sequence). CDR3 region: CASSSSLQGSEKLFF. As DNA, the CDR3 is TGTGCCAGCAGCTCCAGTCTCCAGGGTTCTGAAAAACTGTTTTTT.

The chain links TRBV5-1 to TRBJ2-3; 15 bases map to TRBD2. This CDR3 contains 18 residues. V lost 6 bases, J lost 5 bases, and 13 bases stayed unmatched. Germline assignment: CDR1 SGHRS and CDR2 YFSETQ. The CDR3 loop is CASTPARTSGRGGDTQYF. The CDR3 DNA reads as TGCGCCAGCACCCCAGCTCGGACTAGCGGGAGGGGTGGAGATACGCAGTATTTT.

The chain couples TRBV6-1 to TRBJ2-7; 10 bases agree with TRBD2. The CDR3 covers 15 residues. The V gene end was trimmed by 6 bases and the J gene end by 6 bases; junction bases not matched to a gene: 11. The germline V gene has CDR1 MNHNS and CDR2 SASEGT. CDR3 sequence (DNA): TGTGCCAGCAGGGCCGGGCTAGCGGGAGCTGGCGAGCAGTACTTC. As protein: CASRAGLAGAGEQYF.

The chain uses TRBV5-4 and TRBJ1-2; 10 bases are a match to TRBD1. The junction had 7 bases not matched to a gene; V was cut back by 4 bases and J by 7 bases. Germline-derived CDR1 and CDR2 are SGHNT and YYREEE (reference sequence). The CDR3 runs to 14 residues. The CDR3: CASSQGQGVVGYTF. For the CDR3, the DNA is TGTGCCAGCAGCCAAGGACAGGGGGTAGTTGGCTACACCTTC.

The rearrangement uses TRBV29-1 and TRBJ1-2; 12 nucleotides match TRBD1. The germline CDR1 and CDR2 sequences are SQVTM and ANQGSEA. The ends lost 6 bases at V and 3 bases at J; junction bases unmatched: 8. The CDR3 length is 15 residues. The CDR3 is CSVTLGTGGYYGYTF. Here the CDR3 DNA reads TGCAGCGTGACTCTTGGGACAGGGGGCTACTATGGCTACACCTTC.

J is TRBJ1-1 and V is TRBV30; 10 bases fit TRBD1. This CDR3 region has 13 residues. J lost 7 bases, V lost 2 bases, and 4 bases had no gene match. Germline V gives CDR1 GTSNPN, CDR2 SVGIG (reference sequence). As DNA, the CDR3 is TGTGCCTGGAGTTGGACAGGGGGGATTGAAGCTTTCTTT. This gives the protein CAWSWTGGIEAFF. Supplemented by reference TRBV30 and TRBJ1-1, the full variable domain reads SQTIHQWPATLVQPVGSPLSLECTVEGTSNPNLYWYRQAAGRGLQLLFYSVGIGQISSEVPQNLSASRPQDRQFILSSKKLLLSDSGFYLCAWSWTGGIEAFFGQGTRLTVV.

This clone was detected once. The V gene is TRBV10-2, the J gene TRBJ2-7; 7 nucleotides line up with TRBD2. CDR1 and CDR2 from the germline V gene are WSHSY and SAAADI. Unmatched junction bases numbered 3, after V lost 7 bases and J lost 3 bases. This CDR3 spans 12 amino acids. The CDR3 DNA reads as TGCGCCAGCAATGGCGGGAGCTACGAGCAGTACTTC. Translated: CASNGGSYEQYF.